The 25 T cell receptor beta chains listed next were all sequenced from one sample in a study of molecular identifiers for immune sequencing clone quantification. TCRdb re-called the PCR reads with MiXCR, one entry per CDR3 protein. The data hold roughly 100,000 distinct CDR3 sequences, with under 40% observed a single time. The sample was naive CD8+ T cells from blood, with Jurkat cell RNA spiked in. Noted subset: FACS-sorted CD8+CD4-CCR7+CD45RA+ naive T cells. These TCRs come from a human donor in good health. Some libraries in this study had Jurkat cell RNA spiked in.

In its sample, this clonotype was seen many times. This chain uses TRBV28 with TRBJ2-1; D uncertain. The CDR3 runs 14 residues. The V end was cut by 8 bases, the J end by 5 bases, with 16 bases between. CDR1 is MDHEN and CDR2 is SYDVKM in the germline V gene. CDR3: CASGLPWVDNEQFF. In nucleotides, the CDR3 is TGTGCCAGCGGATTACCCTGGGTGGACAATGAGCAGTTCTTC.

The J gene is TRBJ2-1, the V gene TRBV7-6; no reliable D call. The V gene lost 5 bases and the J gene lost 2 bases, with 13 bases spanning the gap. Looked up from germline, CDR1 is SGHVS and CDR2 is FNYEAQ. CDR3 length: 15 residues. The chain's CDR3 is CASSARRSPYNEQFF. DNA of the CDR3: TGTGCCAGCAGCGCCCGACGATCTCCCTACAATGAGCAGTTCTTC.

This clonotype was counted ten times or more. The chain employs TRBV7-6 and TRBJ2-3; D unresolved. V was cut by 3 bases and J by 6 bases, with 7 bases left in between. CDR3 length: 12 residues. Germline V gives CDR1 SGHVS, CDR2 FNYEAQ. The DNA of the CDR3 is TGTGCCAGCAGCTTCGACCCCGATACGCAGTATTTT. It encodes CASSFDPDTQYF.

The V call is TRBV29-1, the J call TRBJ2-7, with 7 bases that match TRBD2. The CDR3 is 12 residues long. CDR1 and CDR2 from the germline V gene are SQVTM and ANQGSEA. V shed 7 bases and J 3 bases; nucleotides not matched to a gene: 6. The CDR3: CSGTGLNYEQYF. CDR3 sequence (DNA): TGCAGCGGGACGGGACTAAACTACGAGCAGTACTTC.

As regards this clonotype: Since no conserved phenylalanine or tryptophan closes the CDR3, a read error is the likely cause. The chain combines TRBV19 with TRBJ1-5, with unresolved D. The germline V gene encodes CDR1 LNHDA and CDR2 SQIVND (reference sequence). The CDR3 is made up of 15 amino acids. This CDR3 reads CASSWGWDSNLPQHS. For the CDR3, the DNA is TGTGCCAGTAGTTGGGGTTGGGATAGCAATCTGCCCCAGCATTCT.

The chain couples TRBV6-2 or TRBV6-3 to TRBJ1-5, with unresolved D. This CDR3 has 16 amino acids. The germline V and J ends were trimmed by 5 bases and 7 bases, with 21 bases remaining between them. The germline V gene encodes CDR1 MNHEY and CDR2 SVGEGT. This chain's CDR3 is CASSQIRTRRNQPQHF. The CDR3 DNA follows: TGTGCCAGCAGTCAAATTAGGACGAGGAGGAACCAGCCCCAGCATTTT.

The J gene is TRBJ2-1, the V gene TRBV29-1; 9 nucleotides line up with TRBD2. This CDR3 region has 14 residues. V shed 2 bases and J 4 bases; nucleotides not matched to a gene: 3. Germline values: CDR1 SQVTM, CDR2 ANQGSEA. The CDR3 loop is CSVELLAGYNEQFF. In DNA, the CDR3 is TGCAGCGTTGAATTACTAGCGGGTTACAATGAGCAGTTCTTC.

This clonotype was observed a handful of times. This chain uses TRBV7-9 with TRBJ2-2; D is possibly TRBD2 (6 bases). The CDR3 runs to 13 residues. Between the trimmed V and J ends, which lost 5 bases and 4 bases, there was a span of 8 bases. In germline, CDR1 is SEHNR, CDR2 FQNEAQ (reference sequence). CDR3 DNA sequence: TGTGCCAGCAGCCCCGGGGGCACCGGGGAGCTGTTTTTT. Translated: CASSPGGTGELFF.

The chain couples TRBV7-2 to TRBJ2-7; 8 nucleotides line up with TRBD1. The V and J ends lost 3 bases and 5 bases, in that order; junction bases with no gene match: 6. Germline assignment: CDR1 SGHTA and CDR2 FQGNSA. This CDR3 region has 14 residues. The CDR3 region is CASSFSRGLDEQYF. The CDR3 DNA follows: TGTGCCAGCAGCTTCTCCAGGGGGCTCGACGAGCAGTACTTC.

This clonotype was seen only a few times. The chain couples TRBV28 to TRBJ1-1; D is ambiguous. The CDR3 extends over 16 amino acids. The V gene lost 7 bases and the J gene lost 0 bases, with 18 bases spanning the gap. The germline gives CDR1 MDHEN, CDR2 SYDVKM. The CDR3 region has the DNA TGTGCCAGCAATAACGTCTTACCGGGCATGAACACTGAAGCTTTCTTT. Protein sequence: CASNNVLPGMNTEAFF.

The CDR3 loop is CASSLPRFTEAFF. CDR3 sequence (DNA): TGTGCCAGCAGCTTGCCTCGGTTCACTGAAGCTTTCTTT. The chain carries TRBV5-4 and TRBJ1-1; D ambiguous. This CDR3 region has 13 residues. Trimming removed 1 base from V and 4 bases from J, with 8 bases in between. The germline V gene encodes CDR1 SGHNT and CDR2 YYREEE (reference sequence).

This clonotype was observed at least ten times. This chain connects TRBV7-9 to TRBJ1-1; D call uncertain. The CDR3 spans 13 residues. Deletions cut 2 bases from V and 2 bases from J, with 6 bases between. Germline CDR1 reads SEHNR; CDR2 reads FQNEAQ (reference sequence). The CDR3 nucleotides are TGTGCCAGCAGCTTAACGACCAACACTGAAGCTTTCTTT. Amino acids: CASSLTTNTEAFF.

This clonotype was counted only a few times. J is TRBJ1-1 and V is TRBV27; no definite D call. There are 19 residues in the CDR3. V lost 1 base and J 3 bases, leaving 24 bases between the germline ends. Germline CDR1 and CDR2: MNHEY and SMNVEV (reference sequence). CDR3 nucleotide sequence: TGTGCCAGCAGTTTATACGGGGAGATCGTCGATTTAAGGTACACTGAAGCTTTCTTT. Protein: CASSLYGEIVDLRYTEAFF.

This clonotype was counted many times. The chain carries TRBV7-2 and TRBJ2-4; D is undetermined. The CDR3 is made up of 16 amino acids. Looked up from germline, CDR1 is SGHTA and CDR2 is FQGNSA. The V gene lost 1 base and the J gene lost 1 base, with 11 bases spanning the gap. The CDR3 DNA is TGTGCCAGCAGCTTAGTCCCCCCGACGGCCAAAAACATTCAGTACTTC. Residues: CASSLVPPTAKNIQYF.

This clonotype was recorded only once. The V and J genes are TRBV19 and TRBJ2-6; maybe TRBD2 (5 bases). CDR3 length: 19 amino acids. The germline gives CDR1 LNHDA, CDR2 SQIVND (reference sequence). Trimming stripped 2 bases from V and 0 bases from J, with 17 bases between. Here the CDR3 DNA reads TGTGCCAGTAGTATAAGGACGGGAAGCCTAGGCTCTGGGGCCAACGTCCTGACTTTC. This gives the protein CASSIRTGSLGSGANVLTF.

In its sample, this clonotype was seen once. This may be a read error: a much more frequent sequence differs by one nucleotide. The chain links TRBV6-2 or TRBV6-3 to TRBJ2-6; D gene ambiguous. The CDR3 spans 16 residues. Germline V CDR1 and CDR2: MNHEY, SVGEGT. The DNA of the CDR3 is TGTTCCAGCAGCCAAACGGCGGCCACTGGGGCCAACGTCCTGACTTTC. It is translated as CSSSQTAATGANVLTF.

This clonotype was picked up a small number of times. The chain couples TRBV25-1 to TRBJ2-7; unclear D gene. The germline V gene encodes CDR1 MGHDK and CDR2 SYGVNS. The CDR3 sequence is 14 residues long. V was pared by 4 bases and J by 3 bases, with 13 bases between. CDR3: CASSAAGPFYEQYF. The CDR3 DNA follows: TGTGCCAGCAGTGCAGCCGGACCGTTCTACGAGCAGTACTTC.

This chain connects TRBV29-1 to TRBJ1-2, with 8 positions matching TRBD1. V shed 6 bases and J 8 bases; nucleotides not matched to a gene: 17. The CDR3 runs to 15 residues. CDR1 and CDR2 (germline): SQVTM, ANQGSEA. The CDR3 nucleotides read TGCAGCGTCGGCCCTAGTAAGACAGGGGTTGGCGGCTACACCTTC. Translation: CSVGPSKTGVGGYTF. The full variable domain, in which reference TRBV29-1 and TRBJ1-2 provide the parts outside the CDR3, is SAVISQKPSRDICQRGTSLTIQCQVDSQVTMMFWYRQQPGQSLTLIATANQGSEATYESGFVIDKFPISRPNLTFSTLTVSNMSPEDSSIYLCSVGPSKTGVGGYTFGSGTRLTVV.

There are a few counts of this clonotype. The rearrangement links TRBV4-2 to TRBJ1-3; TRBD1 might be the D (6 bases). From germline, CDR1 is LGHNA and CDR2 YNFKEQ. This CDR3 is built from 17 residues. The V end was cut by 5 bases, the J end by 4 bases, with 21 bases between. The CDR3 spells CASSSTGHPLGGNTIYF. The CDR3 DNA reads TGTGCCAGCAGCTCAACGGGACATCCTCTAGGGGGAAACACCATATATTTT.

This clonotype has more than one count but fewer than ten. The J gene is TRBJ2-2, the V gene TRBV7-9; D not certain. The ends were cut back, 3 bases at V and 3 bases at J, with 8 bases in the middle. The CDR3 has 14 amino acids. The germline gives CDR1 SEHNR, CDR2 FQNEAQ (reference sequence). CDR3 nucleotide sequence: TGTGCCAGCAGCTTTGCAGGTGACACCGGGGAGCTGTTTTTT. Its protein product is CASSFAGDTGELFF.

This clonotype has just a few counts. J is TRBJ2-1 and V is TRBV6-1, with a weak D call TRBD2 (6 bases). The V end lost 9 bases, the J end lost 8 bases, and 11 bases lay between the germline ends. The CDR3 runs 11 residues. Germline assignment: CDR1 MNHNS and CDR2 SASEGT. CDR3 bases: TGTGCCAGGGACACGGGGGATGAGCAGTTCTTC. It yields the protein CARDTGDEQFF.

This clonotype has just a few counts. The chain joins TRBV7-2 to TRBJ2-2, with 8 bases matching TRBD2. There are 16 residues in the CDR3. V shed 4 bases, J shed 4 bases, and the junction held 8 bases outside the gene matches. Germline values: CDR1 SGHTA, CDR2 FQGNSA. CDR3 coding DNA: TGTGCCAGCAGCTCCCCCCTCGGGAGGGCCACCGGGGAGCTGTTTTTT. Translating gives CASSSPLGRATGELFF.

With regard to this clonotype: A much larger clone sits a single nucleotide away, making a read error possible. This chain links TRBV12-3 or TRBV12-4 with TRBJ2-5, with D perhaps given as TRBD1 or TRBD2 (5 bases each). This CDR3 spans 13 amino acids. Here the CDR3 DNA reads TGTGCCAGAAGTTTTCTGGGGGAAGAGACCCAGTACTTC. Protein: CARSFLGEETQYF.

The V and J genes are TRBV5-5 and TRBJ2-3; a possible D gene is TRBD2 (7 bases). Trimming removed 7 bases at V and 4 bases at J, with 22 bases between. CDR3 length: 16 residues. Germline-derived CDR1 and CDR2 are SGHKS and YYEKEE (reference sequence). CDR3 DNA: TGTGCCAGCCTCTTGGGACGGGGGGCTTGGCCAGATACGCAGTATTTT. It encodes CASLLGRGAWPDTQYF.

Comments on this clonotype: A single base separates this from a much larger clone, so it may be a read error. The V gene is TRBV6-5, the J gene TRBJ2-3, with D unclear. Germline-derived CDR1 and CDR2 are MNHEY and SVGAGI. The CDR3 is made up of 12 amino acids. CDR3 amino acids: CACSIAPDTQYF. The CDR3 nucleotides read TGTGCCTGCAGTATAGCTCCAGATACGCAGTATTTT.